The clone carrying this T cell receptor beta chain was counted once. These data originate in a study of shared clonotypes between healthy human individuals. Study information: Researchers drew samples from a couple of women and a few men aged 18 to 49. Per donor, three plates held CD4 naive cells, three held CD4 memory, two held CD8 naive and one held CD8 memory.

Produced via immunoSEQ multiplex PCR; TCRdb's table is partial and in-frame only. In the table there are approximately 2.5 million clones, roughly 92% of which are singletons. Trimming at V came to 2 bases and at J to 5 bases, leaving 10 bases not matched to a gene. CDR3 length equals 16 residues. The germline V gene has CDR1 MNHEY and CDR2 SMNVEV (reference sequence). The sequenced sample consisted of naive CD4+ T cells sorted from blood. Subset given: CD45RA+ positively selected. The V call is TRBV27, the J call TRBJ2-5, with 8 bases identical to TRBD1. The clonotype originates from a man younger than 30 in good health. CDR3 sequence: CASSLSPGGAGETQYF. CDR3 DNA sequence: TGTGCCAGCAGTTTAAGCCCAGGGGGCGCGGGGGAGACCCAGTACTTC.